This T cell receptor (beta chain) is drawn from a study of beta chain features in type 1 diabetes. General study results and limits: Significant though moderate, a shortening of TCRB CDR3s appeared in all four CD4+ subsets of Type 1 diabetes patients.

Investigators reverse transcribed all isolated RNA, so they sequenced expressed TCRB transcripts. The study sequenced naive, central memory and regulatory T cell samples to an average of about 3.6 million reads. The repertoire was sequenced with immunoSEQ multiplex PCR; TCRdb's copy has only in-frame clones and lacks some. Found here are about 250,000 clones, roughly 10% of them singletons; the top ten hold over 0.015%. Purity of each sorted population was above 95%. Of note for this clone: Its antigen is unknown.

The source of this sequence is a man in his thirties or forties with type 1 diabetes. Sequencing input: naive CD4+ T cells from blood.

CDR3 loop: CASRRQGNTQYF. DNA of the CDR3: TGTGCCAGCAGGAGGCAGGGAAATACGCAGTATTTT. The V gene is TRBV7-2, the J gene TRBJ2-3, with D tentatively TRBD1 (5 bases). Trimming left V 6 bases short and J 7 bases short, with 11 bases between. CDR1 is SGHTA and CDR2 is FQGNSA in the germline V gene. The CDR3 extends over 12 amino acids.